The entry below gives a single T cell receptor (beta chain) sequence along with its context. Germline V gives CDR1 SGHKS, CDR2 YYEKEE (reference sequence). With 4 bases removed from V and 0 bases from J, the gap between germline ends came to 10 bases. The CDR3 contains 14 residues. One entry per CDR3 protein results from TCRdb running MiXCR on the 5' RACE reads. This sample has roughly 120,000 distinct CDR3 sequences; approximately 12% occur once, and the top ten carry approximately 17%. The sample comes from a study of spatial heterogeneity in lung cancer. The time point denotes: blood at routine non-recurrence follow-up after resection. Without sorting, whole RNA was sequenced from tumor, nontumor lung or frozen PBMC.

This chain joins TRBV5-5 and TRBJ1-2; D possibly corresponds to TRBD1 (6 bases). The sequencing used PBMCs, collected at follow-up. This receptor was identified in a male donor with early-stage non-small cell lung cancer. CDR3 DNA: TGTGCCAGCAGCGCCGGGACAACTAACTATGGCTACACCTTC. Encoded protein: CASSAGTTNYGYTF.